This T cell receptor beta chain was sequenced for a study of T cell changes during pregnancy in multiple sclerosis. This table comes from immunoSEQ multiplex PCR, and its TCRdb copy is limited to in-frame clones, with some not included. Counted here are roughly 69,000 clones, 90% to 95% occurring once; the ten biggest clones make up under 0.3%. This CDR3 is 17 amino acids long. Germline V lookup: CDR1 LGHNT, CDR2 FRNRAP. V trimming: 0 bases; J trimming: 8 bases; junction bases outside the gene matches: 9. The chain has TRBV12-5 and TRBJ1-5; 11 positions agree with TRBD1. The sequences come from CD4+ T cells from peripheral blood mononuclear cells, collected in the third trimester of pregnancy. The source of this sequence is a female donor in good health, enrolled as a control in a pregnancy study. The CDR3 sequence is CASGLVLDRGRGKPQHF. CDR3 nucleotides: TGTGCTAGTGGTTTGGTCCTGGACAGGGGGCGGGGTAAGCCCCAGCATTTT.